This record covers a single T cell receptor beta chain. Its cognate antigen is unknown. The data were obtained in a study of type 1 regulatory T cells. Study at large: This in vitro CD4 product, T-allo10, is enriched for Tr1 cells and alloantigen-specific. General study findings and limits: Type 1 regulatory T cells had a more restricted TCR repertoire than non-type 1 regulatory T cells.

Between the trimmed V and J ends, which lost 4 bases and 5 bases, there was a span of 17 bases. The germline CDR1 and CDR2 sequences are SGHRS and YFSETQ. The CDR3 length is 15 residues. TCRdb recomputed calls from the reads with MiXCR, one row per CDR3 protein. The table has about 71,000 distinct CDR3 sequences, less than 25% seen once. The sequencing sample was made of cultured type 1 regulatory T (Tr1) cells, either the whole culture or a sorted fraction (not recorded which). This chain joins TRBV5-1 and TRBJ2-3; maybe TRBD2 (6 bases). The TCR was taken from a human donor in good health. CDR3 loop: CASSRLGGTVDTQYF. CDR3 DNA sequence: TGCGCCAGCAGCCGCTTGGGCGGGACGGTAGATACGCAGTATTTT.